Each of the 4 T cell receptor beta chains below was sequenced from the same sample in a study of blood T cell repertoires in COVID-19. Sequenced by immunoSEQ multiplex PCR; TCRdb stores in-frame clones only, minus some. The sample has 300,000 to 450,000 clones, roughly 86% seen once. What was sequenced was PBMCs or T cells enriched from blood (not recorded which). The source of these receptors is a man aged 40-49 years in a cohort exposed to, infected with or recovered from COVID-19 (not recorded which).

Comments on this clone: The same CDR3 arises from other DNA sequences in this sample as well. The V call is TRBV7-9, the J call TRBJ2-3; TRBD1 matches at 8 bases. CDR1 is SEHNR, CDR2 FQNEAQ, per germline (reference sequence). The CDR3 totals 16 residues. The trim removed 1 base at V and 3 bases at J, leaving 6 bases unmatched. CDR3 in DNA: TGTGCCAGCAGCTTAGGTAGAGACAGGGGTACAGATACGCAGTATTTT. Amino acid sequence: CASSLGRDRGTDTQYF.

The CDR3 reads CASSEEGGGLYGYTF. The CDR3 DNA follows: TGTGCCAGCAGTGAAGAGGGGGGAGGGCTCTATGGCTACACCTTC. The chain recombines TRBV6-1 with TRBJ1-2; TRBD1 might be the D (6 bases). V gave up 1 base and J gave up 4 bases, with 13 bases separating them. This CDR3 is 15 amino acids long. Germline CDR1 is MNHNS and CDR2 is SASEGT.

The rearrangement links TRBV4-1 to TRBJ1-3; D not resolved. CDR1 is MGHRA and CDR2 is YSYEKL in the germline V gene. The CDR3 contains 13 residues. Trimming removed 2 bases at V and 3 bases at J, with 5 bases between. This CDR3 is CASSQSGGNTIYF. DNA of the CDR3: TGCGCCAGCAGCCAATCCGGTGGAAACACCATATATTTT.

The chain couples TRBV3-1 (or the pseudogene TRBV3-2) to TRBJ2-7, with D possibly matching TRBD1 (5 bases). From germline, CDR1 is LGHDT and CDR2 YNNKEL (reference sequence). V shed 5 bases and J shed 4 bases, with 12 bases lying between them. This CDR3 has 13 residues. For the CDR3, the DNA is TGTGCCAGCAGCGATACCAGGGTGTACGAGCAGTACTTC. Translating it yields CASSDTRVYEQYF.